This is a list of T cell receptor beta chains from one sample in a study of cytomegalovirus exposure and HLA in healthy donors. Assay used: immunoSEQ multiplex PCR; TCRdb lists only in-frame clones, some missing. Among approximately 140,000 clones listed, 73% were seen once. The sequencing sample was made of PBMCs. These receptors all stem from a woman in her thirties or forties in good health and CMV-seronegative. CDR3s include the opening cysteine and the closing phenylalanine or tryptophan. Each record gives: clone size, J gene, V gene, D gene, CDR3 DNA, CDR3 protein. D genes are given only for firm matches. For some rows the clone size is stated as once, few or many, or as a class when expanded; others skip it.

few,TRBJ1-1,TRBV4-1,-,TGCGCCAGCAGCCAAGGCAGGGTCACTGAAGCTTTCTTT,CASSQGRVTEAFF
-,TRBJ1-1,TRBV13,-,TGTGCCAGCAGTCCTGGAGGGTCTTCGAACACTGAAGCTTTCTTT,CASSPGGSSNTEAFF
-,TRBJ1-2,TRBV19,-,TGTGCCAGTAGTAACAGGGTTGGGAGCTATGGCTACACCTTC,CASSNRVGSYGYTF
-,TRBJ1-6,TRBV4-3,TRBD1,TGCGCCAGCAGCCAGGATTTACCGGACAGGGAAGAATCACCCCTCCACTTT,CASSQDLPDREESPLHF
-,TRBJ1-1,TRBV6-6,-,TGTGCCACGACCCGGGAAAGGCCTGAAGCTTTCTTT,CATTRERPEAFF
once,TRBJ2-3,TRBV5-4,-,TGTGCCAGCAGCTTGGTTACGCCACAAGACACAGATACGCAGTATTTT,CASSLVTPQDTDTQYF
once,TRBJ2-5,TRBV7-2,-,TGTGCCAGCAGCTTCGGGGCGGGGTCGGAGACCCAGTACTTC,CASSFGAGSETQYF
-,TRBJ1-2,TRBV27,TRBD1,TGTGCCAGCAGTTCCCAGGGGGCAAGGGGCTACACCTTC,CASSSQGARGYTF
-,TRBJ2-7,TRBV18,TRBD2,TGTGCCAGCTCACGACTAGCGGCGACCTACGAGCAGTACTTC,CASSRLAATYEQYF
-,TRBJ1-6,TRBV4-1,TRBD1,TGCGCCAGCAGCTCCCTGGGACAGGGTAATTCACCCCTCCACTTT,CASSSLGQGNSPLHF
few,TRBJ2-2,TRBV5-4,TRBD2,TGTGCCATAAGGAGCGGGAAAAACACCGGGGAGCTGTTTTTT,CAIRSGKNTGELFF
few,TRBJ1-2,TRBV10-3,-,TGTGCCATCAGTGAGTCTTCCGACTATGGCTACACCTTC,CAISESSDYGYTF
-,TRBJ2-1,TRBV10-3,TRBD1,TGTGCCATCAGCACAGGGGGTATTAGTGAGCAGTTCTTC,CAISTGGISEQFF
-,TRBJ1-1,TRBV5-1,-,TGCGCCAGCAGCTTGGCCGGACAGATGAACACTGAAGCTTTCTTT,CASSLAGQMNTEAFF
-,TRBJ1-5,TRBV28,-,TGTGCCAGCAGTTTGGAGGTTAGTCAGCCCCAGCATTTT,CASSLEVSQPQHF
-,TRBJ1-2,TRBV7-2,-,TGTGCCAGCAGACTAAACTATTATGGCTACACCTTC,CASRLNYYGYTF
-,TRBJ2-5,TRBV19,-,TGTGCCAGTAGTATCCACTCTCAAGAGACCCAGTACTTC,CASSIHSQETQYF
-,TRBJ2-7,TRBV6-1,-,TGTGCCAGCAGTGAATATTGGCAGGGTGGGTACGAGCAGTACTTC,CASSEYWQGGYEQYF
-,TRBJ1-1,TRBV29-1,-,TGCAGCGTTGCCAGGGCGAACACTGAAGCTTTCTTT,CSVARANTEAFF
-,TRBJ1-1,TRBV5-1,-,TGCGCCAGCAGCTCGGGTTCCCACCAGGGGACGAACACTGAAGCTTTCTTT,CASSSGSHQGTNTEAFF
few,TRBJ1-1,TRBV19,-,TGTGCCAGTAGACCGGCGGAGGTGGTCACTGAAGCTTTCTTT,CASRPAEVVTEAFF
few,TRBJ1-2,TRBV5-4,-,TGTGCCAGCAGCTTGACGTTGGGAGGGGATGGCTACACCTTC,CASSLTLGGDGYTF
-,TRBJ2-5,TRBV9,TRBD2,TGTGCCAGCAGCGTAGGGGCTAGCGGGGACCTAGGAGGAGAGACCCAGTACTTC,CASSVGASGDLGGETQYF
-,TRBJ2-2,TRBV7-2,-,TGTGCCAGCAGCTTAGCCTCAGCGAACACCGGGGAGCTGTTTTTT,CASSLASANTGELFF
-,TRBJ1-1,TRBV18,TRBD1,TGTGCCAGCTCACCACAACCGGGACAGGGAGGATGGGGCACTGAAGCTTTCTTT,CASSPQPGQGGWGTEAFF
-,TRBJ2-1,TRBV29-1,-,TGCAGCGTTCAGGGCAGCTCCTACAATGAGCAGTTCTTC,CSVQGSSYNEQFF
-,TRBJ2-5,TRBV9,TRBD2,TGTGCCAGCAGCGTAGGGGGACTAGCGGGGGAGGAGACCCAGTACTTC,CASSVGGLAGEETQYF
-,TRBJ2-5,TRBV19,TRBD1,TGTGCCAGTAGTGTCCTTCACGAGGGACAGGGGGGAGAGACCCAGTACTTC,CASSVLHEGQGGETQYF
-,TRBJ2-2,TRBV5-6,-,TGTGCCAGCAGCAGGACTAGGGGGGTGATTATCGGGGAGCTGTTTTTT,CASSRTRGVIIGELFF
-,TRBJ1-1,TRBV20-1,-,TGCAGTGCTAGATTTTCAGGGTTAGCTTTCTTT,CSARFSGLAFF
-,TRBJ2-3,TRBV7-6,TRBD2,TGTGCCAGCAGCTTAGACACCGGGACTAGCGGGACTTCAGATACGCAGTATTTT,CASSLDTGTSGTSDTQYF
-,TRBJ2-5,TRBV5-1,TRBD1,TGCGCCAGTACAGACAGGGGTCGGCCTGAGACCCAGTACTTC,CASTDRGRPETQYF
-,TRBJ1-6,TRBV6-5,-,TGTGCCAGCAGTTACTCCGGCCCGATGGGGGGTTCACCCCTCCACTTT,CASSYSGPMGGSPLHF
-,TRBJ1-5,TRBV7-2,-,TGTGCCAGCAGCTCCAAAGCGGGTCAGCCCCAGCATTTT,CASSSKAGQPQHF
-,TRBJ2-4,TRBV7-2,TRBD2,TGTGCCAGCAGCTCGACTAGCGGGGTAACCATTCAGTACTTC,CASSSTSGVTIQYF
-,TRBJ1-2,TRBV2,-,TGTGCCAGCAGTGGTCCTGGAGGTGGTGGCTATGGCTACACCTTC,CASSGPGGGGYGYTF
-,TRBJ2-1,TRBV7-9,TRBD2,TGTGCCAGCAGCCCTGGGACTAGCGGGGGTCACTCCTACAATGAGCAGTTCTTC,CASSPGTSGGHSYNEQFF
-,TRBJ2-6,TRBV4-2,TRBD1,TGTGCCAGCAGCCAAGATCAAGGGACAGAAACTGGGGCCAACGTCCTGACTTTC,CASSQDQGTETGANVLTF
once,TRBJ1-2,TRBV27,-,TGTGCCGGCAGTTCAGGAATCGGGGACTATGGCTACACCTTC,CAGSSGIGDYGYTF
-,TRBJ1-2,TRBV9,TRBD1,TGTGCCAGCAGTTCAACAGGGGAAAAGGCCTTC,CASSSTGEKAF
-,TRBJ2-7,TRBV27,TRBD2,TGTGCCAGCATCCGCCTAGCGGGGGACATCTTCTACGAGCAGTACTTC,CASIRLAGDIFYEQYF
-,TRBJ1-4,TRBV7-6,-,TGTGTTGCGGGGGGGTATAATGAAAAACTGTTTTTT,CVAGGYNEKLFF
-,TRBJ2-5,TRBV5-4,TRBD1,TGTGCCAGCAGCTCTCGACAGGGGGCGAGCGGTGAGACCCAGTACTTC,CASSSRQGASGETQYF
-,TRBJ2-2,TRBV11-1,-,TGTGCCAGCAGCCCACTAGAGCATTACACCGGGGAGCTGTTTTTT,CASSPLEHYTGELFF
-,TRBJ2-6,TRBV9,-,TGTGCCAGCAGCGTGGCCCCCTCTGGGGCCAACGTCCTGACTTTC,CASSVAPSGANVLTF
-,TRBJ2-3,TRBV9,-,TGTGCCAGCAGCGTAGGCAGCGATCTAGATACGCAGTATTTT,CASSVGSDLDTQYF
-,TRBJ1-6,TRBV4-1,-,TGCGCCAGCAGCCAAGCCCTCCAGGGTAATCCTAATTCACCCCTCCACTTT,CASSQALQGNPNSPLHF
-,TRBJ1-4,TRBV5-1,-,TGCGCCAGCAGCTATTCCCAGCCCGGGGCTAATGAAAAACTGTTTTTT,CASSYSQPGANEKLFF